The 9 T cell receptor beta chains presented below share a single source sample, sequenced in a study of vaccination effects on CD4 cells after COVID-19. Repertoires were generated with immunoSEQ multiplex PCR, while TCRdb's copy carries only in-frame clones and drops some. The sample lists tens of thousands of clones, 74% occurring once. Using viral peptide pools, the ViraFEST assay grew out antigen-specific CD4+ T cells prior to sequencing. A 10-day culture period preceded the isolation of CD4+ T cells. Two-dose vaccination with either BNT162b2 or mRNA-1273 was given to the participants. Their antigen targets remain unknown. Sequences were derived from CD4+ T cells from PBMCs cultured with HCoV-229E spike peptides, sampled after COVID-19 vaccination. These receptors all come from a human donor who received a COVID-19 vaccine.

The CDR3 bases are TGTGCCAGCAGTTCTGGACTAGCGGGGCCGATAGACATTCAGTACTTC. This translates into CASSSGLAGPIDIQYF. The V and J genes are TRBV27 and TRBJ2-4; 12 nucleotides align to TRBD2. The V gene's germline CDR1 is MNHEY and CDR2 SMNVEV (reference sequence). J was trimmed by 8 bases and V by 4 bases; bases with no gene match: 9. This CDR3 contains 16 residues.

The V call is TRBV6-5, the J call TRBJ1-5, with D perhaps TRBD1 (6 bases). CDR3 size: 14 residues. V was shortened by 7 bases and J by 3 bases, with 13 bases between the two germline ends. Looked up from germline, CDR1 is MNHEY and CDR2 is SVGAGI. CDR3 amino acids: CASTPGAVNQPQHF. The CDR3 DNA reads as TGTGCCAGCACTCCGGGGGCGGTCAATCAGCCCCAGCATTTT.

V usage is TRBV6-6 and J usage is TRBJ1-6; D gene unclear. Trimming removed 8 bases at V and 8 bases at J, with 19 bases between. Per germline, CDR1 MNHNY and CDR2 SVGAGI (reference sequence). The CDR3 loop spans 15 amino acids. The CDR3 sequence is CASHPRSGSDSPLHF. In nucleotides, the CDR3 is TGTGCCAGCCACCCCAGATCGGGTTCAGATTCACCCCTCCACTTT.

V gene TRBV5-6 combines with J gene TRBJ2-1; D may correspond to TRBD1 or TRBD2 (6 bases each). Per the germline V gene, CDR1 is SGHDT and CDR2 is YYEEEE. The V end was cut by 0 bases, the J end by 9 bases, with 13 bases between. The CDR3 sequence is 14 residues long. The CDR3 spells CASSLGQVGSEQFF. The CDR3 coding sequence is TGTGCCAGCAGCTTGGGACAGGTCGGGAGTGAGCAGTTCTTC.

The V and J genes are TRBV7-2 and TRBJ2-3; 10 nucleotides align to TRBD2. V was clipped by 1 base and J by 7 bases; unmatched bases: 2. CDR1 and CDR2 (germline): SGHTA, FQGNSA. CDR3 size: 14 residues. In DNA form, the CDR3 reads TGTGCCAGCAGCTTAGTAGCGGGGGGAAATACGCAGTATTTT. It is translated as CASSLVAGGNTQYF.

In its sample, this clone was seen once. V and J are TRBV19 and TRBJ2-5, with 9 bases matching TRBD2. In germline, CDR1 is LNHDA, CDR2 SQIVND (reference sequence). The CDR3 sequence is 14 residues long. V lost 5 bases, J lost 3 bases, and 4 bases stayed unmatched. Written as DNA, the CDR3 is TGTGCCAGTAGTGTGTCTAGCGGGAAAGAGACCCAGTACTTC. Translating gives CASSVSSGKETQYF.

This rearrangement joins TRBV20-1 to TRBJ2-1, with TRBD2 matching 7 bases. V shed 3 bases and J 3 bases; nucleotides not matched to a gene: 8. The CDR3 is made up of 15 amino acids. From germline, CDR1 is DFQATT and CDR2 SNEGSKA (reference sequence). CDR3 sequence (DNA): TGCAGTGCTAGTGGAGCGGGGTCGTACTACAATGAGCAGTTCTTC. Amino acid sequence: CSASGAGSYYNEQFF.

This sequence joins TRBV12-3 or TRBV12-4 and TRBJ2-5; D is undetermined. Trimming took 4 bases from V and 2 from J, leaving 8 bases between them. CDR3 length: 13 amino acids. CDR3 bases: TGTGCCAGCAGTTGGGGTAGACAAGAGACCCAGTACTTC. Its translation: CASSWGRQETQYF.

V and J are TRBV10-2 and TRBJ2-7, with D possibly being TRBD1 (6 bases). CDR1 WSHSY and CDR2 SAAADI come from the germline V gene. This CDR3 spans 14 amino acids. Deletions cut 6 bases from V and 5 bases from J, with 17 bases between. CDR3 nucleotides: TGCGCCAGCAGCCGGGACAAAGGGATCAACGAGCAGTACGTC. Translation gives CASSRDKGINEQYV.